The rows below give T cell receptor beta chains drawn from one sample of a study of blood T cell repertoires in COVID-19. Here immunoSEQ multiplex PCR was the method, and the copy in TCRdb shows in-frame clones only, minus some. The top ten hold 9.4% of the sample, which has some 110,000 clones, 75% to 85% seen once. The sample was peripheral blood. The receptors come from a woman aged 70 to 79 with acute or convalescent COVID-19. The CDR3 runs from the conserved cysteine through the conserved F or W. The D gene is left open where the match is weak. Clone size is given for some rows only: seen once, a few or many times, or a class if the clone is expanded.

d_gene,v_gene,j_gene,abundance,CDR3aa,CDR3nt
-,TRBV15,TRBJ2-1,-,CATSRVVGSSKYEQFF,TGTGCCACCAGCAGAGTGGTCGGGTCTAGTAAGTATGAGCAGTTCTTC
-,TRBV6-5,TRBJ1-5,-,CASADRQAINQPQHF,TGTGCCAGCGCAGATAGACAGGCCATCAATCAGCCCCAGCATTTT
-,TRBV13,TRBJ2-7,-,CASSLGGVLYEQYF,TGTGCCAGCAGCTTAGGAGGGGTTCTCTACGAGCAGTACTTC
-,TRBV6-2/TRBV6-3,TRBJ2-5,-,CASSYTGVRETQYF,TGTGCCAGCAGTTACACCGGTGTGAGGGAGACCCAGTACTTC
-,TRBV7-9,TRBJ1-1,once,CASSFGGANTEAFF,TGTGCCAGCAGCTTCGGGGGGGCAAACACTGAAGCTTTCTTT
-,TRBV5-1,TRBJ1-3,-,CASSPPGQSGNTIYF,TGCGCCAGCAGCCCCCCCGGACAGTCTGGAAACACCATATATTTT
TRBD1,TRBV30,TRBJ1-2,once,CAWSVTGAAANYGYTF,TGTGCCTGGAGTGTCACAGGGGCGGCAGCTAACTATGGCTACACCTTC
-,TRBV28,TRBJ2-3,-,CASTRRDTDTQYF,TGTGCCAGCACTCGGCGGGACACAGATACGCAGTATTTT
-,TRBV5-4,TRBJ1-1,-,CASSIRDIMNTEAFF,TGTGCCAGCAGCATCCGGGACATTATGAACACTGAAGCTTTCTTT
TRBD2,TRBV27,TRBJ2-7,-,CATRTSGSNEQYF,TGTGCCACTAGGACTAGCGGGAGCAACGAGCAGTACTTC
-,TRBV7-8,TRBJ2-7,once,CASTPRGSGSGEQYF,TGTGCCAGCACCCCAAGGGGTTCAGGGTCGGGCGAGCAGTACTTC
TRBD1,TRBV19,TRBJ2-2,-,CASSTRDRGKFGNTGELFF,TGTGCCAGTAGTACCCGGGACAGGGGAAAATTTGGGAACACCGGGGAGCTGTTTTTT
TRBD1,TRBV7-8,TRBJ1-2,medium-sized,CASSQDRGYGYTF,TGTGCCAGCAGCCAGGACAGGGGCTATGGCTACACCTTC
-,TRBV28,TRBJ1-1,-,CASSLGSAGSAFF,TGTGCCAGCAGTTTGGGTTCGGCAGGGTCGGCTTTCTTT